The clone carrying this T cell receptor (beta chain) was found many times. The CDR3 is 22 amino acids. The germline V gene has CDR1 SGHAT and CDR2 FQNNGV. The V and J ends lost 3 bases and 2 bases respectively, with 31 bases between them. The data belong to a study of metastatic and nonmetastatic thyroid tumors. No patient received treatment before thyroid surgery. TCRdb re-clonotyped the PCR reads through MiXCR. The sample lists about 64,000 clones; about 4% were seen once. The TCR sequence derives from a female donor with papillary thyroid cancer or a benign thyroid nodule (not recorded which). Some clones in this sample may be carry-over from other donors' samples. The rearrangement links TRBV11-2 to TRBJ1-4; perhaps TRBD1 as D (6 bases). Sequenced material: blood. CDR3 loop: CASSFSWVRFSTGGSTNEKLFF. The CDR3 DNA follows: TGTGCCAGCAGCTTTAGTTGGGTGAGATTCTCGACAGGAGGATCTACTAATGAAAAACTGTTTTTT.